This T cell receptor (beta chain) was sequenced for a study of cytomegalovirus exposure and HLA in healthy donors. Study-wide results and limits: The investigators catalogued 164 TCR beta chains as cytomegalovirus-associated. Earlier analysis looked at TCR beta V segments, and most were productive about 87% or about 30% of the time.

V lost 5 bases and J lost 3, with 16 bases in between. Germline assignment: CDR1 SEHNR and CDR2 FQNEAQ (reference sequence). This CDR3 is 15 amino acids long. Comments on this clone: What it binds is unknown.

Researchers ran the PCR with 60 Vbeta and 13 Jbeta primers. Using immunoSEQ multiplex PCR, the repertoire was profiled, and TCRdb retains in-frame clones only, with some absent. Listed are roughly 200,000 clones; 6.5% falls within the top ten. The clonotype originates from a man younger than 45 in good health and CMV-seronegative. The chain carries TRBV7-9 and TRBJ1-1; no firm D call. Sequencing input: PBMCs. The CDR3 bases are TGTGCCAGCAGCCCCGATGAGGGAGGGTACACTGAAGCTTTCTTT. The encoded protein is CASSPDEGGYTEAFF.